A single sample is the source of the 5 T cell receptor beta chains below, sequenced in a study of blood T cell repertoires in COVID-19. Profiled with immunoSEQ multiplex PCR; TCRdb holds only in-frame clones, not every one. The profile covers a few hundred thousand clones, with 90% appearing a single time and approximately 2.1% taken by the ten largest. The sample consisted of peripheral blood. The receptors come from a woman aged 55-75 years with COVID-19, enrolled during active disease.

The CDR3 is CASSQDPGLAGYEQYF. CDR3 sequence (DNA): TGTGCCAGCAGCCAAGACCCGGGACTAGCGGGCTACGAGCAGTACTTC. V usage is TRBV4-2 and J usage is TRBJ2-7, with 12 bases fitting TRBD2. The CDR3 runs 16 residues. CDR1 is LGHNA, CDR2 YNFKEQ, per germline. Trimming took 0 bases from V and 3 from J; bases not matched to a gene: 3.

The chain is built from TRBV27 and TRBJ1-5, with 8 bases matching TRBD1. The J segment lost 5 bases and the V segment lost 10 bases, leaving 10 bases of the junction unmatched. The germline gives CDR1 MNHEY, CDR2 SMNVEV (reference sequence). The CDR3 spans 14 residues. This CDR3 is CATGDRRTHQPQHF. DNA for the CDR3: TGTGCCACCGGGGACAGGAGGACACATCAGCCCCAGCATTTT.

The chain uses TRBV10-3 and TRBJ1-2; tentative D call: TRBD1 (6 bases). The CDR3 is made up of 16 amino acids. Germline loops: CDR1 ENHRY, CDR2 SYGVKD. V was trimmed by 4 bases and J by 5 bases, leaving 20 bases between them. The CDR3 is CAISGVGQSSTYGYTF. The CDR3 nucleotides are TGTGCCATCAGTGGAGTCGGACAGTCAAGTACATATGGCTACACCTTC.

V usage is TRBV14 and J usage is TRBJ2-4, with D possibly matching TRBD2 (5 bases). The V gene lost 1 base and the J gene lost 3 bases, with 13 bases spanning the gap. The length of the CDR3 is 16 residues. Looked up from germline, CDR1 is SGHDN and CDR2 is FVKESK. CDR3 in DNA: TGTGCCAGCAGCCAAGCGGGTGGGAGCCTCAAAAACATTCAGTACTTC. This codes for CASSQAGGSLKNIQYF.

This clone was observed a handful of times. The chain has TRBV10-3 and TRBJ1-4, with a tentative D call TRBD1 (6 bases). CDR3 size: 15 residues. Germline CDR1 reads ENHRY; CDR2 reads SYGVKD. V was clipped by 4 bases and J by 10 bases, with 19 bases between them. CDR3 in amino acids: CAISGNQGMDGKLFF. CDR3 DNA: TGTGCCATCAGTGGCAATCAGGGGATGGACGGAAAACTGTTTTTT.